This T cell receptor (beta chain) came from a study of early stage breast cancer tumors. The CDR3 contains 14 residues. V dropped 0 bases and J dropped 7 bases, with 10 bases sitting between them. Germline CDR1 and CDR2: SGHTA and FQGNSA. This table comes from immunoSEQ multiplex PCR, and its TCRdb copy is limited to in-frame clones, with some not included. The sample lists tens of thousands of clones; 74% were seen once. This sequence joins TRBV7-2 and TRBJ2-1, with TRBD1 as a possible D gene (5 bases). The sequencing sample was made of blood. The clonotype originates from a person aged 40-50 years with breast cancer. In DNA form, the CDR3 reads TGTGCCAGCAGCTTAGCAGCAGGGTCGAATGAGCAGTTCTTC. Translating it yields CASSLAAGSNEQFF.